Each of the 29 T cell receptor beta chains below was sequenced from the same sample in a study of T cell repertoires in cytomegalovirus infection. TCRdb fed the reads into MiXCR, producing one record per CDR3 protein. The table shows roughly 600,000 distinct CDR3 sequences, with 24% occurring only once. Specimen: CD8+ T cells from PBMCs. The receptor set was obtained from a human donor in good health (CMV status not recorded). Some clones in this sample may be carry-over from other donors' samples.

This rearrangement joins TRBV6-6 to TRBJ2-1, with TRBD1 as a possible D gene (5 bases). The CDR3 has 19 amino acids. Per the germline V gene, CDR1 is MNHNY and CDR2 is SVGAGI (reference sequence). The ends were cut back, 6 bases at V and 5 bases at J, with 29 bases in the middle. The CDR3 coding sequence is TGTGCCAGCAGCTACCCCGTGTTAGGGGCTTGGGGTGACAACAATGAGCAGTTCTTC. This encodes CASSYPVLGAWGDNNEQFF.

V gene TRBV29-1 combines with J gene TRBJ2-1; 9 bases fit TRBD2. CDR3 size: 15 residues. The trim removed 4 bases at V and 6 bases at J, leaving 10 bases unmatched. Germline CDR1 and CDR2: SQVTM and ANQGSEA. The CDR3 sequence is CSVVISGGEGNEQFF. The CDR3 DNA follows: TGCAGCGTTGTCATTAGCGGGGGTGAGGGCAATGAGCAGTTCTTC.

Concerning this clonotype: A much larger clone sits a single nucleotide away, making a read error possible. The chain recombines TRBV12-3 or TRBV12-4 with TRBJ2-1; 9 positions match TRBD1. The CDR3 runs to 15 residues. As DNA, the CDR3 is TGTGCCAACAGTTCACTGGGACAGGGTGGCAATGAGCAGTTCTTC. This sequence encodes CANSSLGQGGNEQFF.

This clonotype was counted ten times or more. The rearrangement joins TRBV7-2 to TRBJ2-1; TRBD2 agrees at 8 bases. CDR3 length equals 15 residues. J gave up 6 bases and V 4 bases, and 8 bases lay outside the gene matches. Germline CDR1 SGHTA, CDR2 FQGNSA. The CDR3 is CASSSPRGAPNEQFF. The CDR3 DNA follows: TGTGCCAGCAGCTCCCCGCGGGGGGCCCCCAATGAGCAGTTCTTC.

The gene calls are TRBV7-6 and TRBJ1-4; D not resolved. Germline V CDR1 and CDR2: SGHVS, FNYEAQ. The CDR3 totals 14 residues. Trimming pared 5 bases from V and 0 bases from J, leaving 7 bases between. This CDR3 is CASSKQTTNEKLFF. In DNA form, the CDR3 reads TGTGCCAGCAGCAAACAAACAACTAATGAAAAACTGTTTTTT.

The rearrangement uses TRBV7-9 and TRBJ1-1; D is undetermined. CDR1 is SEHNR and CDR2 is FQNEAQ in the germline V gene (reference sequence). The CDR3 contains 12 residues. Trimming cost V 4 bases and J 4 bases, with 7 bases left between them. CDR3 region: CASSSQSTEAFF. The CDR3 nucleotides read TGTGCCAGCAGCTCCCAGAGCACTGAAGCTTTCTTT.

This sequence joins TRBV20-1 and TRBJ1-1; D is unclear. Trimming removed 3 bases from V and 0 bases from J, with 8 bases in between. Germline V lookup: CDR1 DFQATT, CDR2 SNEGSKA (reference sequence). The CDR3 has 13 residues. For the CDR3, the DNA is TGCAGTGCTAGCTGGGTAATGAACACTGAAGCTTTCTTT. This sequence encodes CSASWVMNTEAFF.

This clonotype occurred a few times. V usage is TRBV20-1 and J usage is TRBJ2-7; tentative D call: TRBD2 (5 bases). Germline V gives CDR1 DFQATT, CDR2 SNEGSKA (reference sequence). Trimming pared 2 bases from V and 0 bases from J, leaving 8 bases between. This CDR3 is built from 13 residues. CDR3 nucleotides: TGCAGTGCTAGACTAAGCGGCTCCTACGAGCAGTACTTC. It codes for CSARLSGSYEQYF.

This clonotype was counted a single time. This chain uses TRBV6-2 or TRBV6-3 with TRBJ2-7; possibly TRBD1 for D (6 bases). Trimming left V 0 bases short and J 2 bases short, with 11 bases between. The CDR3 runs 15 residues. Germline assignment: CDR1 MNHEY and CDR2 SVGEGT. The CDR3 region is CASSYSRGIAYEQYV. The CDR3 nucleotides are TGTGCCAGCAGTTACTCTAGGGGGATAGCCTACGAGCAGTACGTC.

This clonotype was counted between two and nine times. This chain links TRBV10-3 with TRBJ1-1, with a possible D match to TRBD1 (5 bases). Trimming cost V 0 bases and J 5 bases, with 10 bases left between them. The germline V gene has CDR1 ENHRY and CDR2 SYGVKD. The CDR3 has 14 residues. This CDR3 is CAISESMGVTEAFF. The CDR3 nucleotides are TGTGCCATCAGTGAGTCGATGGGGGTTACTGAAGCTTTCTTT.

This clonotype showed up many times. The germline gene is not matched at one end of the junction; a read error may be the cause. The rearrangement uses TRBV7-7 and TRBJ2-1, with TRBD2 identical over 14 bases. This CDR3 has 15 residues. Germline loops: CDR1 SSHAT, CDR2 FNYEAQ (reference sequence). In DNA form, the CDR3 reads TGTGCTAGCAGTCCGGGACTAGCGGGGGTGCATGAGCAGTTCTTC. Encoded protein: CASSPGLAGVHEQFF.

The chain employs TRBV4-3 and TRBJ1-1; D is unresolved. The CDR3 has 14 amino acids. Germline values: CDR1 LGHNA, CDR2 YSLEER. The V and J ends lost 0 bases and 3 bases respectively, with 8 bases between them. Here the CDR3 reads CASSQDTLDTEAFF. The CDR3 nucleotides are TGCGCCAGCAGCCAAGATACGCTGGACACTGAAGCTTTCTTT.

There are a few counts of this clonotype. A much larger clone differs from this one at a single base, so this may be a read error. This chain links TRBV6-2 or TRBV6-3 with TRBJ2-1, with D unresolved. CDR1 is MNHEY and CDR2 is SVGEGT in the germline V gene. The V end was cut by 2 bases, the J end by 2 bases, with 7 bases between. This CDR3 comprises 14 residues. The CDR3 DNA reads TGTGCCAGCAGTTACGCGAGCACCTACAATGAGCAGTTCTTC. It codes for CASSYASTYNEQFF.

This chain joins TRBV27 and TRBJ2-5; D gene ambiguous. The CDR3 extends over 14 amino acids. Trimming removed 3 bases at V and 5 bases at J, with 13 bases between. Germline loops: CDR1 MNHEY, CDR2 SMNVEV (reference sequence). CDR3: CASSFYSGRETQYF. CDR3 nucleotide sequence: TGTGCCAGCAGTTTCTACTCGGGTCGGGAGACCCAGTACTTC.

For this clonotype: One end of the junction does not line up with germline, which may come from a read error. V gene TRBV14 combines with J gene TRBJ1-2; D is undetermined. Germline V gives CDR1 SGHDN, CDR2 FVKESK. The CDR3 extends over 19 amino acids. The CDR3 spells CACSQIPLSVRATNYGYTF. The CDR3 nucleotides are TGTGCCTGCAGCCAAATACCCCTAAGCGTGAGGGCCACTAACTATGGCTACACCTTC.

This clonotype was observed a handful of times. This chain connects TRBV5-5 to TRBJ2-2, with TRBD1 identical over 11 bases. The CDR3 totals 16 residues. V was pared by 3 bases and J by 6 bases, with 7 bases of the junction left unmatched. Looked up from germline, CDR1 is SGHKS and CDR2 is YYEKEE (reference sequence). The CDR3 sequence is CASSSDRGRLSGELFF. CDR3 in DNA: TGTGCCAGCAGCTCGGACAGGGGGCGCTTATCCGGGGAGCTGTTTTTT.

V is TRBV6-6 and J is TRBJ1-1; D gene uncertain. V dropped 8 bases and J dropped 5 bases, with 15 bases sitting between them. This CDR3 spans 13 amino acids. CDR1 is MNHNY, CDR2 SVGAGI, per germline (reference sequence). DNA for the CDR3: TGTGCCAGCGGTCGTAGAGGTGGGACTGAAGCTTTCTTT. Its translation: CASGRRGGTEAFF.

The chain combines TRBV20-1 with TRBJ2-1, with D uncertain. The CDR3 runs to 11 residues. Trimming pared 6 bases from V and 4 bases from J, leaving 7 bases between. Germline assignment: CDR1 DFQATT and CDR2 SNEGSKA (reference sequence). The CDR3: CSALIYNEQFF. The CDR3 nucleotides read TGCAGTGCACTAATATACAATGAGCAGTTCTTC.

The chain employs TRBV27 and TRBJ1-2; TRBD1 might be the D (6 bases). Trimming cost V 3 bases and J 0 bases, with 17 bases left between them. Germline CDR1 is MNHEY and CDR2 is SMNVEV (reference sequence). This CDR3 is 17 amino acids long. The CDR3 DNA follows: TGTGCCAGCAGTTTGGCCCTGCTCCCAGGGGCTAACTATGGCTACACCTTC. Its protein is CASSLALLPGANYGYTF.

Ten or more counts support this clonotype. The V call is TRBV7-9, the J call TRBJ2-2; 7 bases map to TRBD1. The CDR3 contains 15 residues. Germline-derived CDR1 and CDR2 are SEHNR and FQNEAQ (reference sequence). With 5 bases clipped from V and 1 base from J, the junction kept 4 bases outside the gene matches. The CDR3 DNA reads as TGTGCCAGCAGCCCCGGGACAGAGAACACCGGGGAGCTGTTTTTT. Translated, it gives CASSPGTENTGELFF.

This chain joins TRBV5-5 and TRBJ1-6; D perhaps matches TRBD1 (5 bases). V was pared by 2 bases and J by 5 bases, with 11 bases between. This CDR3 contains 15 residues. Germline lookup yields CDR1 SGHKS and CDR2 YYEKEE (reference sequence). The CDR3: CASSFPGNDNSPLHF. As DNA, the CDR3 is TGTGCCAGCAGCTTCCCAGGGAACGATAATTCACCCCTCCACTTT.

The CDR3 spells CASSSGSDRNNEQFF. CDR3 nucleotide sequence: TGTGCCAGCAGCTCCGGGTCCGATAGAAACAATGAGCAGTTCTTC. V and J are TRBV13 and TRBJ2-1; D remains unclear. Germline CDR1 PRHDT, CDR2 FYEKMQ (reference sequence). V was cut by 4 bases and J by 5 bases, with 15 bases left in between. The CDR3 sequence is 15 residues long.

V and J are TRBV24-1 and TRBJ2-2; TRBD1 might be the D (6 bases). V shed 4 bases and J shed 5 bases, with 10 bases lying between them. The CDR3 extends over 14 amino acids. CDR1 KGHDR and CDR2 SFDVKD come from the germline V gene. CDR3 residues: CATSDSRGTGELFF. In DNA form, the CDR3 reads TGTGCCACCAGTGACTCTAGGGGGACCGGGGAGCTGTTTTTT.

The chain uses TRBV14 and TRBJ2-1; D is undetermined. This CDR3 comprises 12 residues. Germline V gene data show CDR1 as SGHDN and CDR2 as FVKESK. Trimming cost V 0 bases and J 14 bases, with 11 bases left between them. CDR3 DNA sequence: TGTGCCAGCAGCCAAGATAGGCTAGTAGAGTTCTTC. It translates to CASSQDRLVEFF.

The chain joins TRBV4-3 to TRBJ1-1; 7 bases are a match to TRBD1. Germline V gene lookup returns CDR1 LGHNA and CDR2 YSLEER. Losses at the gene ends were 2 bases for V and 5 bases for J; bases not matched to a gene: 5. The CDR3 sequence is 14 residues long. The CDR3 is CASSQKQGITEAFF. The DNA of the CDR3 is TGCGCCAGCAGCCAAAAACAGGGGATAACTGAAGCTTTCTTT.

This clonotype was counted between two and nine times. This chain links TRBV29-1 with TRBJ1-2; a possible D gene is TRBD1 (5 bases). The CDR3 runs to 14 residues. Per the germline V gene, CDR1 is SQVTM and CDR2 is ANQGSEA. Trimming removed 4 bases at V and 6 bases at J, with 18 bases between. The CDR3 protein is CSVGGATGGNGYTF. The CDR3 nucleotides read TGCAGCGTTGGAGGGGCCACAGGAGGAAATGGCTACACCTTC.

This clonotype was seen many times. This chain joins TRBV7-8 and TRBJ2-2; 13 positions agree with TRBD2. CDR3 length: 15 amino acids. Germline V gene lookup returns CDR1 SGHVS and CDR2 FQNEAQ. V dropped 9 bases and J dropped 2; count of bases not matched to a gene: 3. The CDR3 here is CASRTSGGNTGELFF. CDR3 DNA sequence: TGTGCCAGTAGGACTAGCGGGGGTAACACCGGGGAGCTGTTTTTT. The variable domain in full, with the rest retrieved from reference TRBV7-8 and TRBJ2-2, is GAGVSQSPRYKVAKRGQDVALRCDPISGHVSLFWYQQALGQGPEFLTYFQNEAQLDKSGLPSDRFFAERPEGSVSTLKIQRTQQEDSAVYLCASRTSGGNTGELFFGEGSRLTVL.

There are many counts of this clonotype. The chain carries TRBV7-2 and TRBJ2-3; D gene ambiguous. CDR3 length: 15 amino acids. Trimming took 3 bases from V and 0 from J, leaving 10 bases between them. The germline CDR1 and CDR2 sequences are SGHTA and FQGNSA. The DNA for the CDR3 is TGTGCCAGCAGCTTTGGATATACGAGCACAGATACGCAGTATTTT. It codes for CASSFGYTSTDTQYF. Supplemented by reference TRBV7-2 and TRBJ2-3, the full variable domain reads GAGVSQSPSNKVTEKGKDVELRCDPISGHTALYWYRQSLGQGLEFLIYFQGNSAPDKSGLPSDRFSAERTGGSVSTLTIQRTQQEDSAVYLCASSFGYTSTDTQYFGPGTRLTVL.

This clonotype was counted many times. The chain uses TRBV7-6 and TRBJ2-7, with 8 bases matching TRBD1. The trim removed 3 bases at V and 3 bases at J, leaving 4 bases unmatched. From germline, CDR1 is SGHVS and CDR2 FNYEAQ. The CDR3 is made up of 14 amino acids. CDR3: CASSLDGQGYEQYF. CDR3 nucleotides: TGTGCCAGCAGCTTGGATGGACAGGGCTACGAGCAGTACTTC.